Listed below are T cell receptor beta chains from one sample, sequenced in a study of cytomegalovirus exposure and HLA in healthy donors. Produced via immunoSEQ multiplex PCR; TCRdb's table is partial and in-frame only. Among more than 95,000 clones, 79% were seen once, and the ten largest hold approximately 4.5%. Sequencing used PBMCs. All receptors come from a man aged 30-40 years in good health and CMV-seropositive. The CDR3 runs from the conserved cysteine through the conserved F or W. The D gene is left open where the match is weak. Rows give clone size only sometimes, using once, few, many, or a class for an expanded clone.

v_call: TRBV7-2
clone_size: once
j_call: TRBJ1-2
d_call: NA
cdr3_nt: TGTGCCAGCAGCTTAGGCAACAGGGCGGGTGGCTACACCTTC
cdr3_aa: CASSLGNRAGGYTF

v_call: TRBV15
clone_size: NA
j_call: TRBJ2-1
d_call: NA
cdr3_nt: TGTGCCACCAGCAGAGGCGGCTACAATGAGCAGTTCTTC
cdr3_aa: CATSRGGYNEQFF

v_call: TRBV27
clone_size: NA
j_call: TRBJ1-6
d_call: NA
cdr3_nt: TGTGCCAGCAGTTTTCACCGACGGAGCTCCTATAATTCACCCCTCCACTTT
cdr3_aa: CASSFHRRSSYNSPLHF

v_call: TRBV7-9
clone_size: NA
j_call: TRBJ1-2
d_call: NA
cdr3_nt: TGTGCCAGCAGCTTAGCGCTGGCAGGAAATTTTTTAGTTGGCTACACCTTC
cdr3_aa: CASSLALAGNFLVGYTF

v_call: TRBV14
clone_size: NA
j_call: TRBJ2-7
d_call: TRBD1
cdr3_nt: TGTGCCAGCAGCCATGACAGGGAGTACGAGCAGTACTTC
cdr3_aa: CASSHDREYEQYF

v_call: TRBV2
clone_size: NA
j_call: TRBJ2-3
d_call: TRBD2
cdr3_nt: TGTGCCAGTCAGCGGGGGGTGTTCACAGATACGCAGTATTTT
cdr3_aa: CASQRGVFTDTQYF

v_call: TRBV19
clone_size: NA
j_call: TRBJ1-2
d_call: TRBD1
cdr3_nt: TGTGCCAGTAGTGCCGACAGGGGGTATAGTGGCTACACCTTC
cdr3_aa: CASSADRGYSGYTF

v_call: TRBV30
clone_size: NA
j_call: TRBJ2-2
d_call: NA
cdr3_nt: TGTGCCTGGTCGAGAGGGGGTAACACCGGGGAGCTGTTTTTT
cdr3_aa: CAWSRGGNTGELFF

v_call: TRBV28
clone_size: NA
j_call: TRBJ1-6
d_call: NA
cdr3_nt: TGTGCCAGCAGTTTGGGTGGGCCCCTGGGTAATTCACCCCTCCACTTT
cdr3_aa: CASSLGGPLGNSPLHF

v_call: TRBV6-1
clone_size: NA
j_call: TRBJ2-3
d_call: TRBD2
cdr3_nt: TGTGCCAGCAGTGAAGGGGGACTAGCGGGGGGAAGCACAGATACGCAGTATTTT
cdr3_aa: CASSEGGLAGGSTDTQYF

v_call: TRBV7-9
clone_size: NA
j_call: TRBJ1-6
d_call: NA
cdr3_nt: TGTGCCAGCAGCTTCGGACTTGGGAATTCACCCCTCCACTTT
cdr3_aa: CASSFGLGNSPLHF

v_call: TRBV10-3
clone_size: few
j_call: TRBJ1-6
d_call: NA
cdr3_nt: TGTGCCATCAAAGGGACACTGAATTCACCCCTCCACTTT
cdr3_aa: CAIKGTLNSPLHF

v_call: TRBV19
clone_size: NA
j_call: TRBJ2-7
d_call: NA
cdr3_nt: TGTGCCAGTAGTCCAGCCAAAGACCGGGACACTGCCTACGAGCAGTACTTC
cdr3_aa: CASSPAKDRDTAYEQYF

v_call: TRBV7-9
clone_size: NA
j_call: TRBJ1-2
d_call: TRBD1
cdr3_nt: TGTTCCAGCAGCTTTTGGGACAGGGGGAATAGTGGCTACACCTTC
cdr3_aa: CSSSFWDRGNSGYTF

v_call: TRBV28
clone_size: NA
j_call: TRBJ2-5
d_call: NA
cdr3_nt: TGTGCCAGCAGTTTATGGGCTAGATGGGAGACCCAGTACTTC
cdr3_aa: CASSLWARWETQYF

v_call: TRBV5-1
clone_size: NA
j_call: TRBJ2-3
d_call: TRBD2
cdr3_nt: TGCGCCAGCAGCAAACGGACTAGCGGGGAATCAGATACGCAGTATTTT
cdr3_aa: CASSKRTSGESDTQYF

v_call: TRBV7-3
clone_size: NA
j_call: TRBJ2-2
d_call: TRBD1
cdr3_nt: TGTGCCAGCAGCCCTGGTGCGGACAGGGGAACCGGGGAGCTGTTTTTT
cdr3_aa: CASSPGADRGTGELFF

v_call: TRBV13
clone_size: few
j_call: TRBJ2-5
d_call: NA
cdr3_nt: TGTGCCAGCAGCTTAGGACGGCGGGAGACCCAGTACTTC
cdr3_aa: CASSLGRRETQYF

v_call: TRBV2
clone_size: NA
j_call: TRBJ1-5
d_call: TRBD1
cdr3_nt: TGTGCCAGCAGTGAGGGACAGGGTTGGCGGCCCCAGCATTTT
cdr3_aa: CASSEGQGWRPQHF

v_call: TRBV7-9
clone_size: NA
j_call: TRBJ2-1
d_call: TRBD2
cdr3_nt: TGTTCCAGCAGCTCTTCTAATAGCGGGAGGGACCTTTCCTACAATGAGCAGTTCTTC
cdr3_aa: CSSSSSNSGRDLSYNEQFF

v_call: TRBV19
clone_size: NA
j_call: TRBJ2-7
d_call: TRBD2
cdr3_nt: TGTGCCAGTAGTATCTCTGCGGGAGCATTCTACGAGCAGTACTTC
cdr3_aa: CASSISAGAFYEQYF

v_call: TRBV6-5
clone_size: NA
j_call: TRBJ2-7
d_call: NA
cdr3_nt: TGTGCCAGCAGTTACTCGATTGCGGGCCACGAGCAGTACTTC
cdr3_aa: CASSYSIAGHEQYF

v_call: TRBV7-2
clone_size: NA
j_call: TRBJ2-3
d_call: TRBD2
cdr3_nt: TGTGCCAGCAGCTCGGGACTAGCGGGAATGGCAGATACGCAGTATTTT
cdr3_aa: CASSSGLAGMADTQYF

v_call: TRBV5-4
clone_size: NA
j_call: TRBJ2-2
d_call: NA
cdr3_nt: TGTGCCAGCAGCGGGGGGGGCGCATTGGCCGGGGAGCTGTTTTTT
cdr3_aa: CASSGGGALAGELFF

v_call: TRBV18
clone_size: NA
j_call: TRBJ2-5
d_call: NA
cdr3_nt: TGTGCCAGCTCACCACCGGGCCTGGCGGGAGAGACCCAGTACTTC
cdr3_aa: CASSPPGLAGETQYF

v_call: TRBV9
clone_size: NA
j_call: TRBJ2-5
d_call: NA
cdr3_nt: TGTGCCAGCAGCGTAGGAGGGGGAGGGCAGTTGGAGACCCAGTACTTC
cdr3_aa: CASSVGGGGQLETQYF

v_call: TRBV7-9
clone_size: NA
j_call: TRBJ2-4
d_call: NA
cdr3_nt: TGTGCCAGCAGCTTATCTGCCAAAAACATTCAGTACTTC
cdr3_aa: CASSLSAKNIQYF

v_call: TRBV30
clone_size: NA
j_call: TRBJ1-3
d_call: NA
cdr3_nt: TGTGCCTGGAGTTTCGACAGCTCTGGAAACACCATATATTTT
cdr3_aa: CAWSFDSSGNTIYF

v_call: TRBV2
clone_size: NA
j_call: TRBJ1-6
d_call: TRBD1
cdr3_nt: TGTGCCAGCAGTGGGGCAGGGGGCCCTAATTCACCCCTCCACTTT
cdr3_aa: CASSGAGGPNSPLHF

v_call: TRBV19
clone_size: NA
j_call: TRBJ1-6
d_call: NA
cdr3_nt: TGTGCCAGTAGTATGGGCAGCTTAAATTCACCCCTCCACTTT
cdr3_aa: CASSMGSLNSPLHF

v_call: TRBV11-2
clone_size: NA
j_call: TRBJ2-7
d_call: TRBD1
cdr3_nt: TGTGCCAGCAGCCTAGACAGGGGATACTACGAGCAGTACTTC
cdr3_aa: CASSLDRGYYEQYF

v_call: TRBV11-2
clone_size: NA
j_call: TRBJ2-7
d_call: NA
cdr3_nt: TGTGCCAGCAGCTTCTGGACAGCCCTCAGGGGATACGAGCAGTACTTC
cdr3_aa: CASSFWTALRGYEQYF

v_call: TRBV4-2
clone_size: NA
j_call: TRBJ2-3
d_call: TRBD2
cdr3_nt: TGTGCCAGCAGCCAAGAAGTGATGGCTAGCGGGGCCACAGATACGCAGTATTTT
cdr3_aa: CASSQEVMASGATDTQYF

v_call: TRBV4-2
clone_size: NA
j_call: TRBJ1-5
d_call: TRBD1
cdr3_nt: TGTGCCAGCAGCCAAGGAGTGGGACAGGGTCTCAGTCCCCAGCATTTT
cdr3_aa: CASSQGVGQGLSPQHF

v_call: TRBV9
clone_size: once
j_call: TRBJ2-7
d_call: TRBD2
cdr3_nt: TGTGCCAGCAGCTATGATAGCGGGAGGGACGAGCAGTACTTC
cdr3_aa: CASSYDSGRDEQYF

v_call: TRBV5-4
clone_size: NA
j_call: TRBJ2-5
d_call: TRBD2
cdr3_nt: TGTGCCAGCAGCGGGGGCGGTGCGGGAGGAGAGACCCAGTACTTC
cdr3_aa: CASSGGGAGGETQYF

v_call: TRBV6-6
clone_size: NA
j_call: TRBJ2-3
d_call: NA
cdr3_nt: TGTGCCAGCACCGGGACAATCACAGATACGCAGTATTTT
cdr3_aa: CASTGTITDTQYF

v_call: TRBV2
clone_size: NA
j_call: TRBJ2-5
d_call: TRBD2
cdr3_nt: TGTGCCAGCAGTGTGGCAGCGGGATTCCAAGAGACCCAGTACTTC
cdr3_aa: CASSVAAGFQETQYF

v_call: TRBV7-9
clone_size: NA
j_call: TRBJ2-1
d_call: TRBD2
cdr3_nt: TGTGCCAGCAGCCCAAGGACTAGCGGGCTTGACAATGAGCAGTTCTTC
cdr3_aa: CASSPRTSGLDNEQFF

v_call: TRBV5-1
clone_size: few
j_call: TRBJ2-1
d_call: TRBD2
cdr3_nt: TGCGCCAGCAGCTTGGTCCTAGCGGGGGGCTACAATGAGCAGTTCTTC
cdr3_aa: CASSLVLAGGYNEQFF

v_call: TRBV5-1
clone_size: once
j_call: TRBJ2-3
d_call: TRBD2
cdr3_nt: TGCGCCAGCAGCAAAGCGGGAGAGACAGATACGCAGTATTTT
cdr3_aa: CASSKAGETDTQYF

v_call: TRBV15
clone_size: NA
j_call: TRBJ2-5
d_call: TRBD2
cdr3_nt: TGTGCCACCAGCAGAGTTAATAGCGGGAGTTTCAGAGAGACCCAGTACTTC
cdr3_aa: CATSRVNSGSFRETQYF

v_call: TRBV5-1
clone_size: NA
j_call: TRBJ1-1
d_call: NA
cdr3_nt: TGCGCCAGCAGCCCGTGGACAGTCAAGCCCGAGACCACTGAAGCTTTCTTT
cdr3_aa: CASSPWTVKPETTEAFF